Listed here are 12 T cell receptor beta chains from one sample, sequenced in a study of T cells in Graves' hyperthyroidism and ophthalmopathy. Amplification yielded TCR beta CDR3 regions, with RNA transcripts as the source. When the TCR CDR3 underwent first-round RT-PCR, the HTBI primer set was used. TCRdb redid the calling of the multiplex PCR reads with MiXCR, one entry per CDR3 protein. The table records more than 500,000 distinct CDR3 sequences, around 15% of them present only once. Sequenced input: blood. These receptors all stem from a woman aged 40 to 49 with Graves' hyperthyroidism.

The chain recombines TRBV14 with TRBJ1-2; D unclear. Trimming took off 1 base at V and 4 bases at J, with 13 bases between the two ends. Per germline, CDR1 SGHDN and CDR2 FVKESK. This CDR3 region has 15 residues. The CDR3 reads CASSQGWSLSYGYTF. CDR3 nucleotides: TGTGCCAGCAGCCAAGGATGGTCATTAAGCTATGGCTACACCTTC.

This clonotype was counted ten times or more. The chain is built from TRBV7-2 and TRBJ2-7; TRBD2 matches 10 bases. Germline CDR1 is SGHTA and CDR2 is FQGNSA. The CDR3 is 16 amino acids. V was clipped by 2 bases and J by 5 bases; unmatched bases: 9. The CDR3 reads CASSLSRLAGVNEQYF. CDR3 nucleotide sequence: TGTGCCAGCAGCTTATCTCGTCTAGCGGGAGTCAACGAGCAGTACTTC.

This clonotype was observed at least ten times. The chain carries TRBV15 and TRBJ2-3, with 10 bases matching TRBD1. Germline V gene sequence: CDR1 LNHNV, CDR2 YYDKDF (reference sequence). The CDR3 sequence is 18 residues long. V trimming: 9 bases; J trimming: 3 bases; junction bases outside the gene matches: 18. Here the CDR3 DNA reads TGTGCCACACAGCCGGGGGACAGGGGATTTTTAGCTACAGATACGCAGTATTTT. This translates into CATQPGDRGFLATDTQYF.

The chain is built from TRBV7-9 and TRBJ2-1; the D is unclear. The V end lost 5 bases, the J end lost 8 bases, and 10 bases lay between the germline ends. Germline lookup yields CDR1 SEHNR and CDR2 FQNEAQ (reference sequence). The CDR3 length is 12 residues. For the CDR3, the DNA is TGTGCCAGCAGCCGGCCCGGCGATGAGCAGTTCTTC. It is translated as CASSRPGDEQFF.

This chain links TRBV19 with TRBJ2-7; D ambiguous. CDR1 LNHDA and CDR2 SQIVND come from the germline V gene (reference sequence). The length of the CDR3 is 13 residues. V gave up 8 bases and J gave up 0 bases, with 11 bases separating them. CDR3 in amino acids: CASSEFLSYEQYF. The CDR3 DNA is TGTGCCAGTTCGGAATTTCTCTCCTACGAGCAGTACTTC.

V is TRBV28 and J is TRBJ2-7; D is uncertain. Germline V gene data show CDR1 as MDHEN and CDR2 as SYDVKM. There are 13 residues in the CDR3. V was clipped by 10 bases and J by 2 bases, with 15 bases between them. In DNA, the CDR3 is TGTGCCACCATTAATACCCAGACCTACGAGCAGTACTTC. Protein: CATINTQTYEQYF.

On this clonotype itself: A much more abundant neighbour one base away suggests this may be a read error. The chain uses TRBV28 and TRBJ1-2; D uncertain. Germline values: CDR1 MDHEN, CDR2 SYDVKM. The CDR3 totals 11 residues. CDR3 sequence reads: CASARGYGCTF. Here the CDR3 DNA reads TGTGCCAGCGCCCGAGGCTATGGCTGCACCTTC.

The chain uses TRBV19 and TRBJ2-1; 9 bases align to TRBD2. Germline trimming cut 6 bases from V and 7 bases from J; bases unmatched to any gene: 13. Germline V CDR1 and CDR2: LNHDA, SQIVND (reference sequence). This CDR3 spans 16 amino acids. The CDR3 DNA is TGTGCCAGTAGGCGGAGCGGGGCTAGCGGGATAAATGAGCAGTTCTTC. Translating it yields CASRRSGASGINEQFF.

This clonotype has a handful of counts. The chain uses TRBV20-1 and TRBJ1-1, with 8 bases fitting TRBD1. This CDR3 contains 13 residues. From germline, CDR1 is DFQATT and CDR2 SNEGSKA (reference sequence). V dropped 6 bases and J dropped 5; count of bases not matched to a gene: 8. The CDR3, as DNA: TGCAGTGCCCCCCAGACAGGGGAGACTGAAGCTTTCTTT. Translated, it gives CSAPQTGETEAFF.

This clonotype was counted many times. This chain uses TRBV11-2 with TRBJ2-3, with a tentative D call TRBD1 (6 bases). Germline CDR1 is SGHAT and CDR2 is FQNNGV. The CDR3 totals 13 residues. Trimming took 5 bases from V and 4 from J, leaving 10 bases between them. This chain's CDR3 is CASSIRGPDTQYF. CDR3 DNA: TGTGCCAGCAGCATCAGGGGCCCAGATACGCAGTATTTT.

In this sample, this clonotype turned up many times. The chain has TRBV3-1 and TRBJ2-1, with D unclear. The germline CDR1 and CDR2 sequences are LGHDT and YNNKEL (reference sequence). The CDR3 extends over 12 amino acids. Trimming stripped 8 bases from V and 6 bases from J, with 11 bases between. CDR3 loop: CASAQTSNEQFF. As DNA, the CDR3 is TGTGCCAGCGCGCAGACGAGCAATGAGCAGTTCTTC.

As regards this clonotype: Possible read error: a much larger clone is one base away. This chain links TRBV6-2 or TRBV6-3 with TRBJ2-2, with D perhaps given as TRBD1 or TRBD2 (5 bases each). CDR1 and CDR2 from the germline V gene are MNHEY and SVGEGT. The CDR3 covers 15 residues. The CDR3 region is CASSPGWGNTGELLF. The CDR3 DNA sequence: TGTGCCAGCAGTCCAGGTTGGGGGAACACCGGGGAGCTGCTTTTT.